The 22 T cell receptor beta chains below all came from one sample that was sequenced in a study of T cells in tumors after PD-1 blockade. Using immunoSEQ multiplex PCR, the repertoire was profiled, and TCRdb retains in-frame clones only, with some absent. Of around 50,000 clones detected, roughly 73% appear once; the ten largest clones hold approximately 15%. Sequencing was performed on PBMCs, taken before anti-PD-1 treatment. The receptors originated from a human donor with basal cell carcinoma.

Here the CDR3 reads CASSQPAGGLGNEQFF. The CDR3 DNA reads as TGCGCCAGCAGCCAACCGGCGGGGGGCCTGGGTAATGAGCAGTTCTTC. V is TRBV4-1 and J is TRBJ2-1, with 8 bases fitting TRBD2. V lost 2 bases, J lost 7 bases, and 10 bases stayed unmatched. CDR3 length equals 16 residues. Germline CDR1 is MGHRA and CDR2 is YSYEKL.

V usage is TRBV27 and J usage is TRBJ2-3, with D perhaps being TRBD1 or TRBD2 (5 bases each). The CDR3 is made up of 18 amino acids. CDR1 and CDR2 (germline): MNHEY, SMNVEV (reference sequence). Trimming shortened V by 8 bases and J by 1 base, and 25 bases separated the two germline ends. The CDR3 here is CASGLFPPGTGGTDTQYF. The DNA of the CDR3 is TGTGCCAGCGGACTGTTCCCTCCCGGGACCGGCGGCACAGATACGCAGTATTTT.

CDR3 sequence reads: CASSQERTRGQYF. The CDR3 DNA reads TGTGCCAGCAGCCAAGAGAGGACTCGGGGGCAGTACTTC. The rearrangement joins TRBV3-1 (or the pseudogene TRBV3-2) to TRBJ2-7; the D gene is possibly TRBD2 (5 bases). This CDR3 has 13 amino acids. In germline, CDR1 is LGHDT, CDR2 YNNKEL (reference sequence). V was pared by 0 bases and J by 9 bases, with 12 bases between.

The V gene is TRBV7-9, the J gene TRBJ1-4; TRBD1 matches at 7 bases. Per the germline V gene, CDR1 is SEHNR and CDR2 is FQNEAQ (reference sequence). The CDR3 consists of 16 residues. V lost 5 bases to trimming and J lost 2 bases; unmatched junction nucleotides: 8. CDR3 coding DNA: TGTGCCAGCAGCCTAAAAAAGGGGGCGACTAATGAAAAACTGTTTTTT. Translating gives CASSLKKGATNEKLFF.

CDR3 in amino acids: CASSQDLGTGRDTQYF. DNA of the CDR3: TGCGCCAGCAGCCAAGATCTAGGGACAGGGAGGGATACGCAGTATTTT. This chain connects TRBV4-1 to TRBJ2-3; 9 nucleotides line up with TRBD1. This CDR3 has 16 amino acids. Germline CDR1 and CDR2: MGHRA and YSYEKL. The J segment lost 6 bases and the V segment lost 0 bases, leaving 7 bases of the junction unmatched.

This clone is judged medium-sized. The V and J genes are TRBV30 and TRBJ2-2; no clear D. CDR1 and CDR2 (germline): GTSNPN, SVGIG (reference sequence). The germline V and J ends were trimmed by 0 bases and 7 bases, with 9 bases remaining between them. This CDR3 has 13 amino acids. The CDR3: CAWSVWLGGELFF. CDR3 DNA: TGTGCCTGGAGTGTATGGTTGGGCGGGGAGCTGTTTTTT.

The sample holds a few counts of this clone. The chain employs TRBV20-1 and TRBJ1-6; D remains ambiguous. Germline loops: CDR1 DFQATT, CDR2 SNEGSKA (reference sequence). The ends were cut back, 3 bases at V and 10 bases at J, with 10 bases in the middle. CDR3 length: 12 amino acids. CDR3 in DNA: TGCAGTGCTAGTGCGCGGGGATCACCCCTCCACTTT. Its protein is CSASARGSPLHF.

The chain uses TRBV10-3 and TRBJ1-2, with D hard to call. The germline CDR1 and CDR2 sequences are ENHRY and SYGVKD. Between the trimmed V and J ends, which lost 0 bases and 4 bases, there was a span of 15 bases. The CDR3 is 16 residues long. This CDR3 is CAISESVATTVYGYTF. The DNA of the CDR3 is TGTGCCATCAGTGAGTCGGTTGCAACGACCGTCTATGGCTACACCTTC.

This sequence joins TRBV15 and TRBJ2-3; D is possibly TRBD2 (5 bases). Germline assignment: CDR1 LNHNV and CDR2 YYDKDF (reference sequence). The CDR3 covers 13 residues. Trimming removed 5 bases from V and 6 bases from J, with 12 bases in between. CDR3 nucleotides: TGTGCCACCAGCTTTCAGCCGGGGGATACGCAGTATTTT. Its protein product is CATSFQPGDTQYF. Full variable domain (rest looked up from reference TRBV15 and TRBJ2-3): DAMVIQNPRYQVTQFGKPVTLSCSQTLNHNVMYWYQQKSSQAPKLLFHYYDKDFNNEADTPDNFQSRRPNTSFCFLDIRSPGLGDTAMYLCATSFQPGDTQYFGPGTRLTVL.

This clone was recorded a few times. This chain uses TRBV7-9 with TRBJ1-3; the D is unclear. V lost 11 bases to trimming and J lost 4 bases, with 12 bases between them. The CDR3 spans 12 residues. Germline V lookup: CDR1 SEHNR, CDR2 FQNEAQ (reference sequence). CDR3 in amino acids: CAGETWGNTIYF. The CDR3, as DNA: TGTGCCGGAGAGACCTGGGGAAACACCATATATTTT.

This sequence joins TRBV19 and TRBJ2-5; the D call may be TRBD1 or TRBD2 (6 bases each). The CDR3 runs 15 residues. CDR1 is LNHDA, CDR2 SQIVND, per germline (reference sequence). Trimming stripped 6 bases from V and 5 bases from J, with 19 bases between. The CDR3 reads CASSPPGAGKETQYF. Written as DNA, the CDR3 is TGTGCCAGTAGCCCTCCGGGGGCAGGGAAGGAGACCCAGTACTTC.

V usage is TRBV12-5 and J usage is TRBJ2-7; no definite D call. CDR3 size: 11 residues. Per germline, CDR1 LGHNT and CDR2 FRNRAP. Trimming removed 5 bases from V and 8 bases from J, with 10 bases in between. CDR3 nucleotides: TGTGCTAGTGGTACGTCAGAGAAGCAGTACTTC. This gives the protein CASGTSEKQYF.

The chain carries TRBV5-1 and TRBJ1-1; D not certain. With 6 bases removed from V and 0 bases from J, the gap between germline ends came to 9 bases. This CDR3 has 13 amino acids. Germline V gene sequence: CDR1 SGHRS, CDR2 YFSETQ. This CDR3 is CASKVELNTEAFF. DNA for the CDR3: TGCGCCAGCAAGGTAGAACTGAACACTGAAGCTTTCTTT.

This clone was detected once. The chain links TRBV6-5 to TRBJ1-5; 7 bases map to TRBD1. The V gene end was trimmed by 4 bases and the J gene end by 7 bases; junction bases not matched to a gene: 4. Per the germline V gene, CDR1 is MNHEY and CDR2 is SVGAGI. CDR3 length: 13 amino acids. The CDR3 region has the DNA TGTGCCAGCAGTTGGGACAGTATCCAGCCCCAGCATTTT. As protein: CASSWDSIQPQHF.

The rearrangement links TRBV6-5 to TRBJ2-5; 7 bases agree with TRBD1. Germline V CDR1 and CDR2: MNHEY, SVGAGI. The CDR3 loop spans 15 amino acids. After removal of 7 bases from V and 4 bases from J, the junction contained 12 bases not matched to a gene. The CDR3 reads CASTLGETGVETQYF. CDR3 bases: TGTGCCAGCACCCTGGGGGAAACAGGGGTAGAGACCCAGTACTTC.

The chain employs TRBV23-1 and TRBJ1-2; no definite D call. TRBV23-1 is filed as an ORF, its function uncertain. The CDR3 length is 14 residues. Trimming stripped 0 bases from V and 4 bases from J, with 9 bases between. The CDR3 sequence: CASSQSFRCYGYTF. The CDR3 nucleotides read TGCGCCAGCAGTCAATCGTTCCGGTGCTATGGCTACACCTTC.

This chain links TRBV28 with TRBJ2-3; TRBD2 matches 9 bases. Germline CDR1 and CDR2: MDHEN and SYDVKM. The CDR3 has 16 amino acids. V shed 2 bases, J shed 5 bases, and the junction held 8 bases outside the gene matches. The CDR3 nucleotides read TGTGCCAGCAGTTTACGCCCTTTGACTAGCGGAGATACGCAGTATTTT. This translates into CASSLRPLTSGDTQYF.

The chain uses TRBV5-1 and TRBJ2-7, with 8 bases lining up with TRBD1. Germline V CDR1 and CDR2: SGHRS, YFSETQ. V gave up 0 bases and J gave up 0 bases; unmatched junction bases: 11. There are 18 residues in the CDR3. CDR3 sequence (DNA): TGCGCCAGCAGCTTGGCCGGACAGGGCCTAAAAAGCTCCTACGAGCAGTACTTC. It codes for CASSLAGQGLKSSYEQYF.

The chain joins TRBV10-2 to TRBJ1-1, with D unresolved. The CDR3 has 16 amino acids. In germline, CDR1 is WSHSY, CDR2 SAAADI. V lost 3 bases, J lost 1 base, and 15 bases lay in between. For the CDR3, the DNA is TGCGCCAGCAGTGAATTTCGGGCTTATCAGAACACTGAAGCTTTCTTT. Translating gives CASSEFRAYQNTEAFF.

This rearrangement joins TRBV4-2 to TRBJ2-7, with 8 bases matching TRBD2. CDR1 is LGHNA, CDR2 YNFKEQ, per germline. The CDR3 is made up of 13 amino acids. V lost 8 bases to trimming and J lost 2 bases; unmatched junction nucleotides: 5. The CDR3 here is CASAPGRAYEQYF. Written as DNA, the CDR3 is TGTGCCAGCGCCCCCGGGAGGGCCTACGAGCAGTACTTC.

CDR3 coding DNA: TGTGCCACCAGTGACAACGACGACTATGGCTACACCTTC. Protein: CATSDNDDYGYTF. The J gene is TRBJ1-2, the V gene TRBV24-1; no clear D. The germline gives CDR1 KGHDR, CDR2 SFDVKD. Deletions cut 4 bases from V and 3 bases from J, with 8 bases between. CDR3 length: 13 residues.

V gene TRBV20-1 combines with J gene TRBJ1-1; D is ambiguous. The CDR3 length is 11 residues. Looked up from germline, CDR1 is DFQATT and CDR2 is SNEGSKA (reference sequence). Here the CDR3 DNA reads TGCAGGGCTTACTTGAACACTGAAGCTTTCTTT. Translation: CRAYLNTEAFF.